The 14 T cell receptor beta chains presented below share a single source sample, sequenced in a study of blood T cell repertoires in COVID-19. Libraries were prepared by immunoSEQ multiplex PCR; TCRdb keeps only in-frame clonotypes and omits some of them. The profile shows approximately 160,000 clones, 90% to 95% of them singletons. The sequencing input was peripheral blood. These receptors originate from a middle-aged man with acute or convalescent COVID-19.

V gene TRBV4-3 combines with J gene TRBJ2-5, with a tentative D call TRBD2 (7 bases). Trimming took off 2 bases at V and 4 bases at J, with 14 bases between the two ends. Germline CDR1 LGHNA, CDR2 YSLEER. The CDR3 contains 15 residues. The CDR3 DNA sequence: TGCGCCAGCAGCCAAAGCGGGACACGCGGAGAGACCCAGTACTTC. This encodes CASSQSGTRGETQYF.

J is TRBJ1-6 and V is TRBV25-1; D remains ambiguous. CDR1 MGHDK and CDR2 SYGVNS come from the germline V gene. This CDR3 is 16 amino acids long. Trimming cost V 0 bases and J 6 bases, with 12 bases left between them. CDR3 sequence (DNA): TGTGCCAGCAGTGAATACGGGAGAGGCGGTAATTCACCCCTCCACTTT. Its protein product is CASSEYGRGGNSPLHF.

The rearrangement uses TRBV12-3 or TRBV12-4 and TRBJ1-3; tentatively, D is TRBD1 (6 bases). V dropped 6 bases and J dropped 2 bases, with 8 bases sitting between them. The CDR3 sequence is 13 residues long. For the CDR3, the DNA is TGTGCCAGCAGCCGGGACACTGGAAACACCATATATTTT. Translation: CASSRDTGNTIYF.

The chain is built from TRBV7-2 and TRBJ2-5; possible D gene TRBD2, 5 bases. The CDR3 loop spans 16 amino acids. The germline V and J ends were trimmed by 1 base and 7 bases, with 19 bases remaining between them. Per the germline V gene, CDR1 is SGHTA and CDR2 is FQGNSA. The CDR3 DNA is TGTGCCAGCAGCTTAGTAGGGTCAGCTGCGGGCATGACCCAGTACTTC. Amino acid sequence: CASSLVGSAAGMTQYF.

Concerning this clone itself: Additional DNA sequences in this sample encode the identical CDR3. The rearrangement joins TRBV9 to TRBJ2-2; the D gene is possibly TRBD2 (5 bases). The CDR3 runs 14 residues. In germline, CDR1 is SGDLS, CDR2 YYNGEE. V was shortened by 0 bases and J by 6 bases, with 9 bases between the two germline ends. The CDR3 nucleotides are TGTGCCAGCAGCGTAGATGGGGAGCCCGGGGAGCTGTTTTTT. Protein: CASSVDGEPGELFF.

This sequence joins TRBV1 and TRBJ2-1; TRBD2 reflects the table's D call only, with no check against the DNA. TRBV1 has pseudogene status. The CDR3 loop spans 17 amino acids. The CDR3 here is CTSSQAMTGSSYNEQFF. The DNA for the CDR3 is TGCACCAGCAGCCAAGCGATGACCGGGAGCTCCTACAATGAGCAGTTCTTC.

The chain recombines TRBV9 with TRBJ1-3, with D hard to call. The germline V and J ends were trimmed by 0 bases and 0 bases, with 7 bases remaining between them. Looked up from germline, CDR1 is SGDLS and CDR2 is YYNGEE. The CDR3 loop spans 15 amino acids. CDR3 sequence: CASSVDLSSGNTIYF. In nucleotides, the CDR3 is TGTGCCAGCAGCGTAGACCTGAGCTCTGGAAACACCATATATTTT. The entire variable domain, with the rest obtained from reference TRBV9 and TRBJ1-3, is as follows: DSGVTQTPKHLITATGQRVTLRCSPRSGDLSVYWYQQSLDQGLQFLIQYYNGEERAKGNILERFSAQQFPDLHSELNLSSLELGDSALYFCASSVDLSSGNTIYFGEGSWLTVV.

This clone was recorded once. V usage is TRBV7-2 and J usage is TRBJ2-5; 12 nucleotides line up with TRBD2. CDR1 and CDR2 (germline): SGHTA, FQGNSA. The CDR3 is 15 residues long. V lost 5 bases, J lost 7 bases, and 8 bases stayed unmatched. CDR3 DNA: TGTGCCAGCAGCACCCGACTAGCGGGGGAGGGGACCCAGTACTTC. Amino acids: CASSTRLAGEGTQYF.

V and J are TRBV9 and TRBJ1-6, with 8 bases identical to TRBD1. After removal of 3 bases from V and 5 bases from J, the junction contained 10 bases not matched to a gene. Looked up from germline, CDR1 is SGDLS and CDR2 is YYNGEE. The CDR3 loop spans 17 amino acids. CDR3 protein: CASSAGQGPIDNSPLHF. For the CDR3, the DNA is TGTGCCAGCAGCGCCGGACAGGGACCAATAGATAATTCACCCCTCCACTTT.

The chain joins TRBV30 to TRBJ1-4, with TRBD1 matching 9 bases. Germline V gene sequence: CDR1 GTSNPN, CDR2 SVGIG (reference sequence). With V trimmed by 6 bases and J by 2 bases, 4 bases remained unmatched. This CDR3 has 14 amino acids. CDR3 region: CACSGTGTNEKLFF. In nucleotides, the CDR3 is TGTGCCTGCTCCGGGACAGGGACTAATGAAAAACTGTTTTTT. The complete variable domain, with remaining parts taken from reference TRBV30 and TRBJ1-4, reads SQTIHQWPATLVQPVGSPLSLECTVEGTSNPNLYWYRQAAGRGLQLLFYSVGIGQISSEVPQNLSASRPQDRQFILSSKKLLLSDSGFYLCACSGTGTNEKLFFGSGTQLSVL.

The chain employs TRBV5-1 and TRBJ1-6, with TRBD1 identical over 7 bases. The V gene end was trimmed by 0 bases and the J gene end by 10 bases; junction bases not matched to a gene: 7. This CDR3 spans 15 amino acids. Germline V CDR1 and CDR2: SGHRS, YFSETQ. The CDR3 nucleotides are TGCGCCAGCAGCTTGGAGCCAGGGGGGAACTCACCCCTCCACTTT. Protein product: CASSLEPGGNSPLHF.

The CDR3 loop reads CASRRTGGLYGYTF. CDR3 sequence (DNA): TGTGCCAGCAGACGGACAGGGGGCCTCTATGGCTACACCTTC. The chain joins TRBV27 to TRBJ1-2; 11 positions agree with TRBD1. With V trimmed by 6 bases and J by 4 bases, 4 bases remained unmatched. The CDR3 is 14 residues long. The germline gives CDR1 MNHEY, CDR2 SMNVEV (reference sequence).

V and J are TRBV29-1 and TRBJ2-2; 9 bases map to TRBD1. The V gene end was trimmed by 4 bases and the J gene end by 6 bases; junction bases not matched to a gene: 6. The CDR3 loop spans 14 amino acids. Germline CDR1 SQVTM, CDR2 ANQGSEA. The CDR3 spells CSVVGQGGSGELFF. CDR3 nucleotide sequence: TGCAGCGTTGTGGGACAGGGTGGTTCCGGGGAGCTGTTTTTT.

CDR3 nucleotides: TGTGCCAGCAGCCAGAAGCGGGAGGTTTCGAACACCGGGGAGCTGTTTTTT. Protein: CASSQKREVSNTGELFF. The rearrangement joins TRBV21-1 to TRBJ2-2; the DNA was not compared with TRBD2, the D call given in the table. TRBV21-1 is classified as a pseudogene. This CDR3 has 17 residues.